This T cell receptor (beta chain) was found in a study of shared clonotypes between healthy human individuals. Germline assignment: CDR1 MNHNS and CDR2 SASEGT. Trimming took 6 bases from V and 4 from J, leaving 18 bases between them. This CDR3 is built from 15 residues. Sequencing used immunoSEQ multiplex PCR; TCRdb keeps in-frame clones, though not all of them. Of under 750,000 clones detected, over 55% appear once; the ten largest clones hold less than 2%. The chain joins TRBV6-1 to TRBJ1-2; maybe TRBD1 (5 bases). The clonotype comes from a woman aged 30 to 39 in good health. Sequencing input: memory CD4+ T cells sorted from blood. The subset denotes: CD45RA-negative fraction. The CDR3 DNA reads as TGTGCCAGCAGGCACGATCAGGGCTCGTTCTATGGCTACACCTTC. Protein sequence: CASRHDQGSFYGYTF.